This T cell receptor (beta chain) stems from a study of regulatory T cells in long-lasting Graves disease. Library construction for TCR beta used iRepertoire HTBI primers and Arm-PCR of CDR3 regions. From the multiplex PCR reads, TCRdb called clonotypes with MiXCR, one entry per CDR3 protein. The table has about 360,000 distinct CDR3 sequences, around 15% seen once. The time point is: newly diagnosed GD, antithyroid drugs for less than 3 months. Extracted PBMC RNA gave rise to the TCR library. There are 14 residues in the CDR3. V shed 9 bases and J 2 bases; nucleotides not matched to a gene: 7. This clonotype was seen at least ten times. The data also belong to a second study, concerning T cells in Graves' hyperthyroidism and ophthalmopathy. That study adds: Ophthalmopathy was distinguished from stable hyperthyroidism by 13 V-J signatures.

This TCR came from a woman under 30 with Graves disease. Sequences were derived from peripheral blood mononuclear cells (PBMCs), sampled at new diagnosis, from a patient treated with antithyroid drugs. The chain combines TRBV12-3 or TRBV12-4 with TRBJ2-1; 7 bases align to TRBD1. The CDR3 bases are TGTGCCAGTTCTGACAGGGCGGCCTACAATGAGCAGTTCTTC. It yields the protein CASSDRAAYNEQFF.